This TCR beta chain stems from a study of blood T cell repertoires in COVID-19. Overall study: Collection of acute and convalescent COVID-19 samples took place in the United States, Italy and Spain.

Seattle-derived patients entered the study during active infection and were followed longitudinally. Clones were sequenced by immunoSEQ multiplex PCR, and TCRdb holds only the in-frame ones, with some missing. The table has 150,000 to 200,000 clones, 92% seen once. CDR1 is MNHEY and CDR2 is SVGEGT in the germline V gene. CDR3 length: 15 amino acids. The V segment lost 0 bases and the J segment 4 bases; nucleotides outside the gene matches: 6. The rearrangement links TRBV6-2 or TRBV6-3 to TRBJ2-7, with 7 positions matching TRBD1. Sequenced material: peripheral blood. The receptor comes from a man between 25 and 39 years old with COVID-19, enrolled during active disease. CDR3 residues: CASSYSATGTYEQYF. CDR3 in DNA: TGTGCCAGCAGTTACTCGGCGACAGGGACATACGAGCAGTACTTC.